This T cell receptor beta chain was retrieved from a study of cytomegalovirus exposure and HLA in healthy donors. Notes on the study in general: HLA alleles were associated with 15,000 to 20,000 TCR beta sequences in a later analysis at 0.05 false discovery rate. Upon later analysis, HLA-associated TCR beta chains proved more clonally expanded than other, equally common chains.

60 Vbeta and 13 Jbeta primers were used in PCR. Assay used: immunoSEQ multiplex PCR; TCRdb lists only in-frame clones, some missing. This table holds roughly 27,000 clones. With respect to this clone: Its antigen is unidentified.

Sequences were obtained from PBMCs. The source is a man aged 25-45 years in good health and CMV-seronegative.

In DNA form, the CDR3 reads TGTGCCAGTAGTATTGCGGGAGAGACCCAGTACTTC. This gives the protein CASSIAGETQYF. The chain has TRBV19 and TRBJ2-5; tentative D call: TRBD2 (5 bases). V was shortened by 3 bases and J by 4 bases, with 6 bases between the two germline ends. Germline V gives CDR1 LNHDA, CDR2 SQIVND (reference sequence). CDR3 length equals 12 residues. Drawing the rest from reference TRBV19 and TRBJ2-5, the complete variable domain is DGGITQSPKYLFRKEGQNVTLSCEQNLNHDAMYWYRQDPGQGLRLIYYSQIVNDFQKGDIAEGYSVSREKKESFPLTVTSAQKNPTAFYLCASSIAGETQYFGPGTRLLVL.